Listed below are T cell receptor beta chains from one sample, sequenced in a study of cytomegalovirus exposure and HLA in healthy donors. Libraries were prepared by immunoSEQ multiplex PCR; TCRdb keeps only in-frame clonotypes and omits some of them. This repertoire includes about 75,000 clones. Input material: PBMCs. These receptors were obtained from a man aged 35-49 years in good health and CMV-seronegative. CDR3s include the opening cysteine and the closing phenylalanine or tryptophan. The D gene is left open where the match is weak.

V	J	D	DNA	CDR3
TRBV18	TRBJ1-6	TRBD1	TGTGCCAGCTCACCGTCCCGGGACAGGGAACTCTTCTATAATTCACCCCTCCACTTT	CASSPSRDRELFYNSPLHF
TRBV2	TRBJ1-2	TRBD1	TGTGCCAGCAGTGAGACAGGGAGCTATGGCTACACCTTC	CASSETGSYGYTF
TRBV5-1	TRBJ1-2	-	TGCGCCAGCAGCTCTGGCAAGTATGGCTACACCTTC	CASSSGKYGYTF
TRBV5-1	TRBJ2-7	TRBD1	TGCGCCAGCAGCGGGCGAGGGGGCCCCTACGAGCAGTACTTC	CASSGRGGPYEQYF
TRBV29-1	TRBJ2-5	TRBD2	TGCAGCGCAGGACTAGCGGGGGGGCGTTTAGAGACCCAGTACTTC	CSAGLAGGRLETQYF
TRBV7-2	TRBJ1-2	-	TGTGCCAGCAGCTTAGAAGGGAGAGTCTATGGCTACACCTTC	CASSLEGRVYGYTF
TRBV7-2	TRBJ1-6	-	TGTGCCAGCAGCCCTTCCCAGGGGAATTCACCCCTCCACTTT	CASSPSQGNSPLHF
TRBV19	TRBJ2-2	-	TGTGCCAGTATAATCAAGGGGACCGGGGAGCTGTTTTTT	CASIIKGTGELFF
TRBV18	TRBJ2-5	-	TGTGCCAGCTCAAGGGGACTGCAAGAGACCCAGTACTTC	CASSRGLQETQYF
TRBV9	TRBJ2-5	-	TGTGCCAGCACCTTAACGGGGGGCTACTTCCAAGAGACCCAGTACTTC	CASTLTGGYFQETQYF
TRBV5-1	TRBJ2-5	-	TGCGCCAGCAGCCCGATGGACGGAGGAGAGACCCAGTACTTC	CASSPMDGGETQYF
TRBV7-9	TRBJ2-7	-	TGTGCCAGCAGCCCGGTCCGGGGGTTCTACGAGCAGTACTTC	CASSPVRGFYEQYF
TRBV7-3	TRBJ2-5	-	TGTGCCAGCAGCTTAGATCTTGGACACGGACATCAAGAGACCCAGTACTTC	CASSLDLGHGHQETQYF